This TCR beta chain is from a study of CD8 T cells in Susac syndrome. Peripheral blood CD8+ and CD4+ T cells were profiled by TCR beta sequencing. Controls were age- and sex-matched healthy donors. Bulk CD8+ and CD4+ cells came from magnetic negative isolation; CD8+ TEMRA by FACS. The RNA input was about 0.45 to 1 ug, and it was reverse transcribed with random hexamers. The amplification used immunoSEQ multiplex PCR on TCR beta CDR3; it spanned 54 Vbeta and 13 Jbeta. From the immunoSEQ multiplex PCR reads, TCRdb called clonotypes with MiXCR, one entry per CDR3 protein. The sample contains under 200,000 distinct CDR3 sequences, 95% of which appear only once. The CDR3 extends over 14 amino acids. Germline trimming cut 6 bases from V and 1 base from J; bases unmatched to any gene: 5. Germline lookup yields CDR1 SGHRS and CDR2 YFSETQ.

This clonotype was sampled from a human donor in good health. Sequenced: CD4+ T cells from PBMCs. The chain combines TRBV5-1 with TRBJ2-3, with 7 bases matching TRBD1. The CDR3 nucleotides are TGCGCCAGCACACTCACAGGGGGCACAGATACGCAGTATTTT. Translating it yields CASTLTGGTDTQYF.